This T cell receptor (beta chain) stems from a study of blood T cells in healthy people across ages. Study results and limitations: Possibly, changes in expanded clonotypes were confounded because donor CMV status was unknown.

In its sample, this clonotype was seen a few times. Its specificity is unknown. In terms of origin and age, donors were healthy Caucasian individuals from Russia aged 6 to 90. Combining a sample-barcoded 5' primer with a J-beta primer mix, a second PCR ran for 7 to 11 cycles. Individual samples furnished no less than 3 million CDR3-containing paired-end reads apiece. TCRdb reanalysed the 5' RACE reads using MiXCR and keeps one entry per CDR3 protein. This table has some 1,500,000 distinct CDR3 sequences, around 40% appearing once. Germline CDR1 and CDR2: SQVTM and ANQGSEA. This CDR3 is built from 11 residues. With 8 bases removed from V and 4 bases from J, the gap between germline ends came to 12 bases.

Input material: blood. V is TRBV29-1 and J is TRBJ2-7, with unresolved D. This TCR was sampled from a young woman in good health. This CDR3 is CSIQTLYEQYF. CDR3 in DNA: TGCAGCATACAGACCCTTTACGAGCAGTACTTC.